The TCR beta chain under discussion was sequenced for a study of T cell responses to AZD1222 COVID-19 vaccine. Sequencing used immunoSEQ multiplex PCR; TCRdb keeps in-frame clones, though not all of them. Seen here are some 130,000 clones, over 90% observed once, and the top ten hold under 6.5%. This sequence was found in an adult in good health. Source: peripheral blood, taken on day 0 of AZD1222 vaccination.

CDR3 in DNA: TGTGCCAGCCACGGGGGGGCCCTGGGGGATACGCAGTATTTT. Amino acids: CASHGGALGDTQYF. The J gene is TRBJ2-3, the V gene TRBV11-2, with 8 bases lining up with TRBD2. This CDR3 contains 14 residues. The V and J ends lost 8 bases and 6 bases, in that order; junction bases with no gene match: 10. CDR1 is SGHAT, CDR2 FQNNGV, per germline.